A single sample is the source of the 9 T cell receptor beta chains below, sequenced in a study of Tregs in tolerant kidney transplant recipients. Recipients received nonmyeloablative bone marrow transplants from related graft donors, with transient mixed chimerism. Only in-frame clones appear in the TCRdb table, and some are missing; sequencing was by immunoSEQ multiplex PCR. The table lists approximately 81,000 clones, around 90% of them singletons. The source was CD4+ T cells from blood (PBMCs), collected 24 months after the transplant. The receptors derive from a human patient who received a combined kidney and bone marrow transplant. A share of the T cells may be of graft donor origin.

The J gene is TRBJ2-4, the V gene TRBV7-8; 7 positions agree with TRBD2. V lost 5 bases and J lost 9; bases outside the gene matches: 10. Germline V gene data show CDR1 as SGHVS and CDR2 as FQNEAQ. The CDR3 has 14 residues. The CDR3 loop is CASSPRGGRGIQYF. The CDR3 DNA reads as TGTGCCAGCAGCCCTAGGGGCGGGAGAGGCATTCAGTACTTC.

This clone was picked up a small number of times. The CDR3 loop is CASSGGGGIPGELFF. The CDR3 DNA sequence: TGTGCCAGCAGCGGGGGCGGGGGGATCCCCGGGGAGCTGTTTTTT. This chain links TRBV4-2 with TRBJ2-2, with TRBD2 matching 8 bases. Germline V gene lookup returns CDR1 LGHNA and CDR2 YNFKEQ. Trimming at V came to 5 bases and at J to 6 bases, leaving 8 bases not matched to a gene. This CDR3 is built from 15 residues.

The CDR3 nucleotides are TGTGCCAGCAGCTTGGCCGGAGAGACCCAGTACTTC. It is translated as CASSLAGETQYF. The chain combines TRBV5-6 with TRBJ2-5; D is uncertain. CDR3 length: 12 amino acids. Trimming stripped 0 bases from V and 4 bases from J, with 4 bases between. The germline CDR1 and CDR2 sequences are SGHDT and YYEEEE.

The rearrangement joins TRBV29-1 to TRBJ1-1; D perhaps matches TRBD1 (6 bases). This CDR3 is built from 12 residues. Trimming cost V 3 bases and J 1 base, with 6 bases left between them. CDR1 SQVTM and CDR2 ANQGSEA come from the germline V gene. CDR3 sequence: CSVDRGNTEAFF. CDR3 bases: TGCAGCGTTGACAGGGGGAACACTGAAGCTTTCTTT.

V and J are TRBV11-1 and TRBJ2-5, with 8 bases aligning to TRBD1. V dropped 6 bases and J dropped 5; count of bases not matched to a gene: 5. This CDR3 comprises 13 residues. Germline V gives CDR1 SGHAT, CDR2 FQDESV (reference sequence). The CDR3 is CASRADRGETQYF. The CDR3 nucleotides read TGTGCCAGCAGAGCCGACAGGGGTGAGACCCAGTACTTC.

The chain recombines TRBV13 with TRBJ2-3; 12 nucleotides line up with TRBD2. The CDR3 runs 16 residues. J was trimmed by 2 bases and V by 5 bases; bases with no gene match: 5. Germline CDR1 PRHDT, CDR2 FYEKMQ (reference sequence). CDR3: CASSKRLAGDTDTQYF. CDR3 in DNA: TGTGCCAGCAGCAAACGACTAGCGGGAGACACAGATACGCAGTATTTT.

The rearrangement joins TRBV7-2 to TRBJ1-6; 7 bases align to TRBD1. Germline V gene lookup returns CDR1 SGHTA and CDR2 FQGNSA. CDR3 length: 13 amino acids. V dropped 6 bases and J dropped 7; count of bases not matched to a gene: 3. The chain's CDR3 is CASRTGWNSPLHF. CDR3 bases: TGTGCCAGCAGGACAGGGTGGAATTCACCCCTCCACTTT.

V is TRBV9 and J is TRBJ2-1; 8 positions agree with TRBD2. Germline V CDR1 and CDR2: SGDLS, YYNGEE. This CDR3 has 16 residues. J was trimmed by 5 bases and V by 4 bases; bases with no gene match: 11. The CDR3: CASSPGMVAGNNEQFF. CDR3 sequence (DNA): TGTGCCAGCAGCCCGGGCATGGTAGCGGGAAACAATGAGCAGTTCTTC.

About this clone: Other DNA sequences in this specimen translate into the identical CDR3. This rearrangement joins TRBV4-3 to TRBJ1-6; D may be TRBD1 (5 bases). Trimming stripped 0 bases from V and 4 bases from J, with 13 bases between. There are 17 residues in the CDR3. Germline assignment: CDR1 LGHNA and CDR2 YSLEER. DNA for the CDR3: TGCGCCAGCAGCCAAGACGGCAGGGCCCCTTATAATTCACCCCTCCACTTT. It specifies CASSQDGRAPYNSPLHF.